One T cell receptor (beta chain) is described in this entry. Its target is not known. The entry originates in a study of regulatory T cells in long-lasting Graves disease. Study-level findings and limits: It was in persistent disease that TRBV28, TRBJ1-2 and TRBJ2-5 were favored. Persistent Graves' patients had lower TCR diversity than newly diagnosed ones.

Per the germline V gene, CDR1 is SQVTM and CDR2 is ANQGSEA. Trimming took 5 bases from V and 1 from J, leaving 11 bases between them. The CDR3 is 14 residues long. Time point reported: newly diagnosed GD, antithyroid drugs for less than 3 months. From RNA extracted from PBMCs, the TCR library was made. The TCR beta library used iRepertoire HTBI primers with Arm-PCR amplification of CDR3. Each CDR3 protein is one row after TCRdb ran MiXCR on the multiplex PCR reads. The data contain about 540,000 distinct CDR3 sequences, roughly 13% of them singletons. The same specimen was also included in a second study, on T cells in Graves' hyperthyroidism and ophthalmopathy. That work adds: With the HTBI primer set, the TCR CDR3 went through a first round of RT-PCR. Model predictions of ophthalmopathy came a median about 6.3 months before onset.

The clonotype originates from a man in his thirties or forties with Graves disease. The chain recombines TRBV29-1 with TRBJ2-2; D is perhaps TRBD1 (6 bases). Specimen: peripheral blood mononuclear cells (PBMCs), collected at new diagnosis, from a patient treated with antithyroid drugs. CDR3 in amino acids: CSVTGHQNTGELFF. CDR3 coding DNA: TGCAGCGTTACGGGACACCAGAACACCGGGGAGCTGTTTTTT.